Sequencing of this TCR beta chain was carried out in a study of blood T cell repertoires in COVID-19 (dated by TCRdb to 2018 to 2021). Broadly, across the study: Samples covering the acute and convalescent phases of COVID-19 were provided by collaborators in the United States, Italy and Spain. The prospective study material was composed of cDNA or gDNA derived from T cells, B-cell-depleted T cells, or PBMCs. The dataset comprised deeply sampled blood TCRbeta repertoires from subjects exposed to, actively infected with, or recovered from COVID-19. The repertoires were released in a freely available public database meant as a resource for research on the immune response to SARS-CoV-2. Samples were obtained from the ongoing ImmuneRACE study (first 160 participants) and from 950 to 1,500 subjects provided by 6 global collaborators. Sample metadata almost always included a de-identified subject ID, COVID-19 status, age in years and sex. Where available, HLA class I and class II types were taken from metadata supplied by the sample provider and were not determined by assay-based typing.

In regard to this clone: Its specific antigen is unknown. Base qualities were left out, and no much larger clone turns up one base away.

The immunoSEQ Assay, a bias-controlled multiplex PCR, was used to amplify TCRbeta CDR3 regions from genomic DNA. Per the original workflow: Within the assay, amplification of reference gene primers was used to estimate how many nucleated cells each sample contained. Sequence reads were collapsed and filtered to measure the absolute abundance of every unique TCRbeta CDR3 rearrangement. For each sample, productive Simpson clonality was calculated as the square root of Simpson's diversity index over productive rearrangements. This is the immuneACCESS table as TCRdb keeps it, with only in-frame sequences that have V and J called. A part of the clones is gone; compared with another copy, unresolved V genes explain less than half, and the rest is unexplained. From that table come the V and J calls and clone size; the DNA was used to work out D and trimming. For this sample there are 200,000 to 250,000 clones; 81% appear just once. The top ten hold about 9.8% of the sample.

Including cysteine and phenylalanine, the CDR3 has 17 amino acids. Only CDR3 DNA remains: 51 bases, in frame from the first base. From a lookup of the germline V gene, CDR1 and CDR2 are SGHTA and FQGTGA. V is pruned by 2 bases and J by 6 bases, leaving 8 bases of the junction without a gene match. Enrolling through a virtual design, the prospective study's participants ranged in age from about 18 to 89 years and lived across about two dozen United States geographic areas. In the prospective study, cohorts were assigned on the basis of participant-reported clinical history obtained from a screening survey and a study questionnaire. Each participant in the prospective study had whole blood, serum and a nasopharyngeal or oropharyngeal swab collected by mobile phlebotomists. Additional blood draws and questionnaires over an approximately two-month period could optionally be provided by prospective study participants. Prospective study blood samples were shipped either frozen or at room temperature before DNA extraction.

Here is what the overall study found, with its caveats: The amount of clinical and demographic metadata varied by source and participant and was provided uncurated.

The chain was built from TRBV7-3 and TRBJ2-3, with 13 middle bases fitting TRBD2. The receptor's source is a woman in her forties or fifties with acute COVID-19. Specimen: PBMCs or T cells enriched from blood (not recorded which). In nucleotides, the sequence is TGTGCCAGCAGCTTATTCGGGACTAGCGGGAAGTCGGATACGCAGTATTTT. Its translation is CASSLFGTSGKSDTQYF.